A selection of T cell receptor beta chains follows, all from one sample in a study of tumor-infiltrating lymphocytes in primary liver carcinoma. TCRdb recomputed calls from the multiplex PCR reads with MiXCR, one row per CDR3 protein. The table has approximately 30,000 distinct CDR3 sequences, approximately 76% seen once; the top ten hold roughly 29%. Sequenced: liver tumor tissue from sampling region 3. All receptors come from a woman aged 30 to 39 with primary liver carcinoma and hepatitis B virus infection. The CDR3 runs from the conserved cysteine through the conserved F or W. Fields, in order: clone size, J gene, V gene, D gene, CDR3 protein, CDR3 DNA. D genes are given only for firm matches. Where a row states a size, it is once, few, many or the class of an expanded clone; other rows omit it.

-	TRBJ2-1	TRBV12-3/TRBV12-4	TRBD2	CASSPSGTSGLELFF	TGTGCCAGCAGCCCGTCCGGGACTAGCGGTCTTGAGCTGTTCTTC
-	TRBJ2-7	TRBV9	-	CASSTSDRGGADQYF	TGTGCCAGCAGCACATCGGATAGAGGGGGAGCCGATCAGTACTTC
-	TRBJ2-7	TRBV28	TRBD2	CACSFLGLAGAGEQYF	TGTGCCTGCAGTTTTTTGGGACTAGCGGGAGCTGGTGAGCAGTACTTC
-	TRBJ1-5	TRBV6-7	-	CASRGREFKQPQHF	TGTGCCAGCAGGGGACGGGAGTTTAAACAGCCCCAGCATTTT
-	TRBJ1-6	TRBV6-6	-	CASSYIGTDSPLHF	TGTGCCAGCAGTTACATAGGGACGGATTCACCTCTCCACTTT
-	TRBJ1-4	TRBV7-9	-	CASSDYNPVAGEKLFF	TGTGCCAGCAGCGACTACAACCCTGTAGCAGGTGAAAAACTGTTTTTT
medium-sized	TRBJ2-1	TRBV6-1	TRBD2	CAGMEGAGESDEQFF	TGTGCCGGCATGGAGGGAGCGGGAGAATCCGATGAGCAGTTCTTC
-	TRBJ2-2	TRBV11-1	-	CASGLVWGTDTGELFF	TGTGCCAGCGGCTTAGTGTGGGGTACGGACACCGGGGAGCTGTTTTTT
-	TRBJ2-7	TRBV11-2	-	CVSSLVGELSEQYF	TGTGTCAGCAGCTTAGTGGGGGAGCTTAGCGAGCAATACTTC
-	TRBJ2-5	TRBV12-3/TRBV12-4	-	CVRSTYPGSEETQYF	TGTGTCAGGAGCACCTATCCCGGGAGCGAAGAGACCCAATACTTC
few	TRBJ2-1	TRBV11-3	-	CVNSPRGSRNNGQFF	TGTGTCAACAGCCCTCGGGGTAGCAGGAACAATGGGCAGTTCTTC
medium-sized	TRBJ2-7	TRBV6-1	TRBD2	CASSQREVYEQYF	TGTGCCAGCAGCCAGCGGGAGGTGTACGAGCAGTACTTC
medium-sized	TRBJ1-5	TRBV6-2/TRBV6-3	-	CASKESRDSNQPQHF	TGTGCCAGCAAAGAGTCTAGAGATAGCAATCAGCCCCAGCATTTT
-	TRBJ2-5	TRBV11-2	TRBD1	CASSSRTGGAKEAQYF	TGTGCCAGCAGCTCAAGAACAGGGGGCGCGAAAGAGGCCCAGTATTTC
-	TRBJ1-2	TRBV29-1	-	CIVVEGNGYTF	TGCATCGTTGTGGAAGGAAATGGCTACACCTTC
-	TRBJ1-1	TRBV11-1	-	CASGFFGAGNTEAFF	TGTGCCAGCGGCTTTTTTGGGGCAGGGAACACTGAAGCTTTCTTT
-	TRBJ2-1	TRBV6-2/TRBV6-3	-	CVSSYSASYNEQFF	TGTGTCAGCAGTTACTCGGCCTCCTACAACGAGCAGTTCTTC
-	TRBJ1-3	TRBV11-2	-	CASSLGYTIYF	TGTGCTAGCAGCTTGGGATACACCATATACTTT
-	TRBJ1-2	TRBV25-1	-	CASSEAARNYVYTF	TGTGCCAGCAGTGAAGCCGCCAGGAACTATGTCTACACCTTC
-	TRBJ2-7	TRBV6-2/TRBV6-3	-	CASSGTPRDQYF	TGTGCCTCCTCCGGGACCCCCCGTGACCAGTACTTC
once	TRBJ1-2	TRBV30	-	CAWSAMGYGYTF	TGTGCCTGGAGCGCCATGGGTTATGGCTACACCTTC
-	TRBJ2-1	TRBV11-3	-	CANPLIGVEQFF	TGTGCCAACCCCCTGATAGGTGTTGAGCAGTTCTTC
-	TRBJ2-2	TRBV11-3	TRBD2	CLSSRTPLAGVPGELFF	TGTCTCAGCAGCCGCACTCCACTAGCGGGAGTTCCCGGGGAGCTGTTTTTT
-	TRBJ1-5	TRBV10-3	TRBD1	CAISPATGTDAQHF	TGTGCCATCAGTCCGGCGACAGGGACAGATGCGCAGCATTTT
many	TRBJ2-3	TRBV11-2	-	CASNSPGGPTDTQYF	TGTGCCAGCAACTCGCCCGGCGGACCCACAGATACGCAGTATTTT
-	TRBJ1-1	TRBV4-1	-	CTSSQEGAMSTEALF	TGCACCAGCAGCCAAGAAGGGGCAATGAGCACTGAAGCTCTCTTT
-	TRBJ2-7	TRBV11-1	-	CASYLWYLREQYF	TGTGCCAGCTACTTATGGTACCTCCGCGAGCAATACTTC
-	TRBJ2-7	TRBV7-8	-	CASNSDRGRTMSSYEQHF	TGTGCCAGCAACTCGGATCGCGGTCGTACTATGAGCTCCTACGAGCAGCACTTC
-	TRBJ2-5	TRBV5-1	-	CANSFQKTQETQYF	TGCGCCAACAGCTTTCAGAAAACCCAAGAGACCCAGTACTTC
-	TRBJ2-1	TRBV11-2	-	CASGLPVTNEQLF	TGTGCCAGCGGCTTACCGGTTACGAATGAGCAGCTCTTC
-	TRBJ2-3	TRBV5-4	-	CASSNLVASRSRTDTQYF	TGTGCCAGCAGTAACCTGGTGGCTAGCAGGAGTCGGACAGATACGCAGTATTTT
-	TRBJ2-2	TRBV6-5	-	CASSPMGPNTGEPFF	TGTGCCAGCAGTCCCATGGGACCGAACACCGGGGAGCCGTTTTTT
-	TRBJ1-1	TRBV28	-	CANSIRFEAFF	TGTGCCAACAGTATAAGGTTTGAAGCTTTCTTT
once	TRBJ1-1	TRBV11-2	-	CANRLSGVNTEALF	TGTGCCAACAGATTATCCGGGGTGAACACTGAAGCTTTATTT
-	TRBJ2-2	TRBV7-9	-	CADSLVLQGWTGELFF	TGTGCCGACAGCTTAGTTCTTCAGGGTTGGACCGGGGAGCTGTTTTTT
many	TRBJ2-1	TRBV6-2/TRBV6-3	-	CASSYYGPGEQFF	TGTGCCAGCAGTTACTACGGGCCCGGGGAGCAGTTCTTC
few	TRBJ1-2	TRBV12-3/TRBV12-4	-	CASSLGFSHDYDYTF	TGTGCCAGCAGTTTAGGTTTCTCCCACGACTATGACTACACCTTC
once	TRBJ1-1	TRBV11-3	TRBD1	CTSSPGQGSALNTEAFF	TGTACCAGCAGCCCGGGACAGGGCTCCGCTTTGAACACTGAAGCTTTCTTT
medium-sized	TRBJ2-1	TRBV4-2	-	CASSQVVSVRSSYNEQFF	TGTGCCAGCAGCCAAGTAGTGAGCGTCCGAAGCTCCTACAATGAGCAGTTCTTC
-	TRBJ2-3	TRBV28	TRBD2	CDSRASGSTDTQYF	TGTGACAGCAGAGCTAGCGGGAGTACAGATACACAGTATTTT
many	TRBJ1-1	TRBV6-1	-	CASSESSGRTEAFF	TGTGCCAGCAGTGAGTCCTCGGGGAGAACTGAAGCTTTCTTT
-	TRBJ2-1	TRBV11-2	-	CTSSLDGSSYIEQFF	TGTACCAGCAGCTTAGATGGTAGCTCCTACATTGAGCAGTTCTTC
once	TRBJ2-6	TRBV6-2/TRBV6-3	-	CVNSYGGLGANVLTF	TGTGTCAACAGTTACGGTGGGCTTGGGGCCAATGTCCTGACTTTC